The 10 T cell receptor beta chains below all came from one sample that was sequenced in a study of T-cell memory formation after mild COVID-19. TCRdb reanalysed the 5' RACE reads using MiXCR and keeps one entry per CDR3 protein. This table holds fewer than 350,000 distinct CDR3 sequences, around 8% found once. What was sequenced was PBMCs or a T cell subset sorted from them (not recorded which). The receptors shown here come from a young man who had mild COVID-19 (a few samples of this study predate the infection). Cell type and time point are not known.

The chain carries TRBV9 and TRBJ2-3; 9 nucleotides line up with TRBD2. This CDR3 region has 17 residues. The junction had 7 bases not matched to a gene; V was cut back by 2 bases and J by 0 bases. CDR1 and CDR2 from the germline V gene are SGDLS and YYNGEE. CDR3 DNA sequence: TGTGCCAGCAGCGTTTTGCGGGGGGGCAGAAGCACAGATACGCAGTATTTT. Encoded protein: CASSVLRGGRSTDTQYF.

This clonotype has at least ten counts. This sequence joins TRBV20-1 and TRBJ2-3, with D uncertain. Trimming removed 6 bases from V and 3 bases from J, with 7 bases in between. The length of the CDR3 is 11 residues. Germline CDR1 reads DFQATT; CDR2 reads SNEGSKA (reference sequence). As DNA, the CDR3 is TGCAGTGCCCGCAGGACAGATACGCAGTATTTT. Residues: CSARRTDTQYF.

CDR3 bases: TGTGCCAGCAGAGTAGGGAGTAGCTCCTACAATGAGCAGTTCTTC. Residues: CASRVGSSSYNEQFF. This chain joins TRBV6-2 or TRBV6-3 and TRBJ2-1, with D perhaps TRBD2 (5 bases). The V gene's germline CDR1 is MNHEY and CDR2 SVGEGT. The CDR3 is 15 residues long. The V and J ends lost 6 bases and 0 bases respectively, with 12 bases between them.

This clonotype was counted ten times or more. This rearrangement joins TRBV7-2 to TRBJ2-5, with D tentatively TRBD2 (5 bases). Trimming removed 4 bases from V and 3 bases from J, with 12 bases in between. Germline assignment: CDR1 SGHTA and CDR2 FQGNSA. The CDR3 runs 14 residues. CDR3 nucleotide sequence: TGTGCCAGCAGCTCGGGTAGCGCAAAAGAGACCCAGTACTTC. It specifies CASSSGSAKETQYF.

V usage is TRBV11-2 and J usage is TRBJ2-3, with D tentatively TRBD2 (5 bases). CDR3 length: 16 amino acids. Between the trimmed V and J ends, which lost 5 bases and 1 base, there was a span of 16 bases. The germline CDR1 and CDR2 sequences are SGHAT and FQNNGV. CDR3 in amino acids: CASSQKAGVGTDTQYF. As DNA, the CDR3 is TGTGCCAGCAGCCAGAAAGCCGGGGTTGGCACAGATACGCAGTATTTT.

This clonotype has just a few counts. The chain couples TRBV7-2 to TRBJ2-7; no definite D call. V was trimmed by 4 bases and J by 5 bases, leaving 12 bases between them. The CDR3 has 13 amino acids. Germline loops: CDR1 SGHTA, CDR2 FQGNSA. CDR3 in amino acids: CASSSTGRDEQYF. The CDR3 DNA reads TGTGCCAGCAGCTCCACCGGCCGTGACGAGCAGTACTTC.

In its sample, this clonotype was seen many times. This rearrangement joins TRBV5-4 to TRBJ2-3; D is unclear. The V gene's germline CDR1 is SGHNT and CDR2 YYREEE (reference sequence). V was shortened by 3 bases and J by 0 bases, with 20 bases between the two germline ends. The CDR3 is made up of 18 amino acids. DNA of the CDR3: TGTGCCAGCAGCTCCCACTTTATGGAGTCCTCTAGCACAGATACGCAGTATTTT. Amino acid sequence: CASSSHFMESSSTDTQYF.

In this sample, this clonotype turned up a few times. The chain joins TRBV14 to TRBJ2-4; D perhaps matches TRBD2 (7 bases). Per germline, CDR1 SGHDN and CDR2 FVKESK. The CDR3 totals 16 residues. Trimming pared 0 bases from V and 8 bases from J, leaving 17 bases between. The CDR3: CASSQESSGGWDIQYF. DNA of the CDR3: TGTGCCAGCAGCCAAGAATCATCGGGGGGCTGGGACATTCAGTACTTC.

In its sample, this clonotype was seen a few times. The gene calls are TRBV6-5 and TRBJ2-2; D is possibly TRBD1 or TRBD2 (6 bases each). Germline values: CDR1 MNHEY, CDR2 SVGAGI. The V end lost 6 bases, the J end lost 0 bases, and 17 bases lay between the germline ends. The CDR3 is made up of 17 amino acids. The CDR3 reads CASSPFSGGPNTGELFF. The CDR3 nucleotides read TGTGCCAGCAGCCCTTTCTCCGGGGGCCCGAACACCGGGGAGCTGTTTTTT.

This clonotype was seen repeatedly, ten times or more. CDR3 amino acids: CASSEAGASYEQYF. In DNA, the CDR3 is TGTGCCAGCAGCGAGGCAGGCGCCTCCTACGAGCAGTACTTC. The V call is TRBV9, the J call TRBJ2-7; D remains ambiguous. The CDR3 spans 14 residues. The ends were cut back, 3 bases at V and 0 bases at J, with 10 bases in the middle. From germline, CDR1 is SGDLS and CDR2 YYNGEE.